The clone carrying this TCR beta chain was detected many times. V lost 2 bases and J lost 6; bases outside the gene matches: 6. CDR1 and CDR2 from the germline V gene are KGHSH and LQKENI. CDR3 length: 15 amino acids. The data stem from a study of T cells after yellow fever vaccination. Study-wide context: CD3, CD45RA, CCR7 and CD95 defined the sorted EM, EMRA, CM and Tscm memory subsets. Points from the study as a whole: A small share of clonotypes appeared in both CD4 and CD8 compartments. Sorted repertoires could include abundant contaminating clonotypes from bulk cells. Subsequent to the booster, the majority of primary-vaccination clones reappeared (96% CD4, 85% to 90% CD8).

TCRdb used MiXCR to reprocess the 5' RACE reads, holding one entry per CDR3 protein. The sample lists over 8,000 distinct CDR3 sequences, under 5.5% occurring once. The chain links TRBV18 to TRBJ2-3; 9 nucleotides match TRBD1. Material: PBMCs, either bulk or a sorted T-cell subset (CD4+, CD8+, memory, or dextramer-sorted; not recorded which), obtained less than 18 days after the first yellow fever vaccination. This receptor was taken from a man aged 18 to 29 who received the YFV17D yellow fever vaccine. The CDR3: CASSPATGGWDTQYF. The CDR3 region has the DNA TGTGCCAGCTCACCAGCAACAGGGGGCTGGGATACGCAGTATTTT.